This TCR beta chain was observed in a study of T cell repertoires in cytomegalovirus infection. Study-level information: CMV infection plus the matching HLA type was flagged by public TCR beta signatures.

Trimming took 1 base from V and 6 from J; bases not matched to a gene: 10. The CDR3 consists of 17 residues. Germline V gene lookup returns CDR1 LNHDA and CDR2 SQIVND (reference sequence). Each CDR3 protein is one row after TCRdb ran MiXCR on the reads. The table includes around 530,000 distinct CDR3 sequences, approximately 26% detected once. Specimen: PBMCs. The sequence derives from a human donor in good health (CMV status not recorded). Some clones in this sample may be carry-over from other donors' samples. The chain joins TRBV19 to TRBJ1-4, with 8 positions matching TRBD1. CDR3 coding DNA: TGTGCCAGTAGTATAGCTCCTTTTAGACAGGGGCATGAAAAACTGTTTTTT. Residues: CASSIAPFRQGHEKLFF.